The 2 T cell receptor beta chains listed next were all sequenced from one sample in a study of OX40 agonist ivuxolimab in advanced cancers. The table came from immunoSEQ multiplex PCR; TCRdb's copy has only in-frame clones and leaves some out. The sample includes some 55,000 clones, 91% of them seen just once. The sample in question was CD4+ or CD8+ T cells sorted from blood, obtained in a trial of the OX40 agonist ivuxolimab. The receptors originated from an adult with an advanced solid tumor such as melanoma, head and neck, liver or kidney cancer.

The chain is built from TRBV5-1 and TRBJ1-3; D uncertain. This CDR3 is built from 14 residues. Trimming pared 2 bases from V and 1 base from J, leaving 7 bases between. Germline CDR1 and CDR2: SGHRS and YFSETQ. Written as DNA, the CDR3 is TGCGCCAGCAGCTTTTCGGATTCTGGAAACACCATATATTTT. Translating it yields CASSFSDSGNTIYF.

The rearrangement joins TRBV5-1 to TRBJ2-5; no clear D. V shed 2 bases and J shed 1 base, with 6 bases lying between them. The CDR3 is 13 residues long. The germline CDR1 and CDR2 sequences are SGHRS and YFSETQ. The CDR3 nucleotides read TGCGCCAGCAGCTTCAGCAGCCAAGAGACCCAGTACTTC. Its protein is CASSFSSQETQYF.